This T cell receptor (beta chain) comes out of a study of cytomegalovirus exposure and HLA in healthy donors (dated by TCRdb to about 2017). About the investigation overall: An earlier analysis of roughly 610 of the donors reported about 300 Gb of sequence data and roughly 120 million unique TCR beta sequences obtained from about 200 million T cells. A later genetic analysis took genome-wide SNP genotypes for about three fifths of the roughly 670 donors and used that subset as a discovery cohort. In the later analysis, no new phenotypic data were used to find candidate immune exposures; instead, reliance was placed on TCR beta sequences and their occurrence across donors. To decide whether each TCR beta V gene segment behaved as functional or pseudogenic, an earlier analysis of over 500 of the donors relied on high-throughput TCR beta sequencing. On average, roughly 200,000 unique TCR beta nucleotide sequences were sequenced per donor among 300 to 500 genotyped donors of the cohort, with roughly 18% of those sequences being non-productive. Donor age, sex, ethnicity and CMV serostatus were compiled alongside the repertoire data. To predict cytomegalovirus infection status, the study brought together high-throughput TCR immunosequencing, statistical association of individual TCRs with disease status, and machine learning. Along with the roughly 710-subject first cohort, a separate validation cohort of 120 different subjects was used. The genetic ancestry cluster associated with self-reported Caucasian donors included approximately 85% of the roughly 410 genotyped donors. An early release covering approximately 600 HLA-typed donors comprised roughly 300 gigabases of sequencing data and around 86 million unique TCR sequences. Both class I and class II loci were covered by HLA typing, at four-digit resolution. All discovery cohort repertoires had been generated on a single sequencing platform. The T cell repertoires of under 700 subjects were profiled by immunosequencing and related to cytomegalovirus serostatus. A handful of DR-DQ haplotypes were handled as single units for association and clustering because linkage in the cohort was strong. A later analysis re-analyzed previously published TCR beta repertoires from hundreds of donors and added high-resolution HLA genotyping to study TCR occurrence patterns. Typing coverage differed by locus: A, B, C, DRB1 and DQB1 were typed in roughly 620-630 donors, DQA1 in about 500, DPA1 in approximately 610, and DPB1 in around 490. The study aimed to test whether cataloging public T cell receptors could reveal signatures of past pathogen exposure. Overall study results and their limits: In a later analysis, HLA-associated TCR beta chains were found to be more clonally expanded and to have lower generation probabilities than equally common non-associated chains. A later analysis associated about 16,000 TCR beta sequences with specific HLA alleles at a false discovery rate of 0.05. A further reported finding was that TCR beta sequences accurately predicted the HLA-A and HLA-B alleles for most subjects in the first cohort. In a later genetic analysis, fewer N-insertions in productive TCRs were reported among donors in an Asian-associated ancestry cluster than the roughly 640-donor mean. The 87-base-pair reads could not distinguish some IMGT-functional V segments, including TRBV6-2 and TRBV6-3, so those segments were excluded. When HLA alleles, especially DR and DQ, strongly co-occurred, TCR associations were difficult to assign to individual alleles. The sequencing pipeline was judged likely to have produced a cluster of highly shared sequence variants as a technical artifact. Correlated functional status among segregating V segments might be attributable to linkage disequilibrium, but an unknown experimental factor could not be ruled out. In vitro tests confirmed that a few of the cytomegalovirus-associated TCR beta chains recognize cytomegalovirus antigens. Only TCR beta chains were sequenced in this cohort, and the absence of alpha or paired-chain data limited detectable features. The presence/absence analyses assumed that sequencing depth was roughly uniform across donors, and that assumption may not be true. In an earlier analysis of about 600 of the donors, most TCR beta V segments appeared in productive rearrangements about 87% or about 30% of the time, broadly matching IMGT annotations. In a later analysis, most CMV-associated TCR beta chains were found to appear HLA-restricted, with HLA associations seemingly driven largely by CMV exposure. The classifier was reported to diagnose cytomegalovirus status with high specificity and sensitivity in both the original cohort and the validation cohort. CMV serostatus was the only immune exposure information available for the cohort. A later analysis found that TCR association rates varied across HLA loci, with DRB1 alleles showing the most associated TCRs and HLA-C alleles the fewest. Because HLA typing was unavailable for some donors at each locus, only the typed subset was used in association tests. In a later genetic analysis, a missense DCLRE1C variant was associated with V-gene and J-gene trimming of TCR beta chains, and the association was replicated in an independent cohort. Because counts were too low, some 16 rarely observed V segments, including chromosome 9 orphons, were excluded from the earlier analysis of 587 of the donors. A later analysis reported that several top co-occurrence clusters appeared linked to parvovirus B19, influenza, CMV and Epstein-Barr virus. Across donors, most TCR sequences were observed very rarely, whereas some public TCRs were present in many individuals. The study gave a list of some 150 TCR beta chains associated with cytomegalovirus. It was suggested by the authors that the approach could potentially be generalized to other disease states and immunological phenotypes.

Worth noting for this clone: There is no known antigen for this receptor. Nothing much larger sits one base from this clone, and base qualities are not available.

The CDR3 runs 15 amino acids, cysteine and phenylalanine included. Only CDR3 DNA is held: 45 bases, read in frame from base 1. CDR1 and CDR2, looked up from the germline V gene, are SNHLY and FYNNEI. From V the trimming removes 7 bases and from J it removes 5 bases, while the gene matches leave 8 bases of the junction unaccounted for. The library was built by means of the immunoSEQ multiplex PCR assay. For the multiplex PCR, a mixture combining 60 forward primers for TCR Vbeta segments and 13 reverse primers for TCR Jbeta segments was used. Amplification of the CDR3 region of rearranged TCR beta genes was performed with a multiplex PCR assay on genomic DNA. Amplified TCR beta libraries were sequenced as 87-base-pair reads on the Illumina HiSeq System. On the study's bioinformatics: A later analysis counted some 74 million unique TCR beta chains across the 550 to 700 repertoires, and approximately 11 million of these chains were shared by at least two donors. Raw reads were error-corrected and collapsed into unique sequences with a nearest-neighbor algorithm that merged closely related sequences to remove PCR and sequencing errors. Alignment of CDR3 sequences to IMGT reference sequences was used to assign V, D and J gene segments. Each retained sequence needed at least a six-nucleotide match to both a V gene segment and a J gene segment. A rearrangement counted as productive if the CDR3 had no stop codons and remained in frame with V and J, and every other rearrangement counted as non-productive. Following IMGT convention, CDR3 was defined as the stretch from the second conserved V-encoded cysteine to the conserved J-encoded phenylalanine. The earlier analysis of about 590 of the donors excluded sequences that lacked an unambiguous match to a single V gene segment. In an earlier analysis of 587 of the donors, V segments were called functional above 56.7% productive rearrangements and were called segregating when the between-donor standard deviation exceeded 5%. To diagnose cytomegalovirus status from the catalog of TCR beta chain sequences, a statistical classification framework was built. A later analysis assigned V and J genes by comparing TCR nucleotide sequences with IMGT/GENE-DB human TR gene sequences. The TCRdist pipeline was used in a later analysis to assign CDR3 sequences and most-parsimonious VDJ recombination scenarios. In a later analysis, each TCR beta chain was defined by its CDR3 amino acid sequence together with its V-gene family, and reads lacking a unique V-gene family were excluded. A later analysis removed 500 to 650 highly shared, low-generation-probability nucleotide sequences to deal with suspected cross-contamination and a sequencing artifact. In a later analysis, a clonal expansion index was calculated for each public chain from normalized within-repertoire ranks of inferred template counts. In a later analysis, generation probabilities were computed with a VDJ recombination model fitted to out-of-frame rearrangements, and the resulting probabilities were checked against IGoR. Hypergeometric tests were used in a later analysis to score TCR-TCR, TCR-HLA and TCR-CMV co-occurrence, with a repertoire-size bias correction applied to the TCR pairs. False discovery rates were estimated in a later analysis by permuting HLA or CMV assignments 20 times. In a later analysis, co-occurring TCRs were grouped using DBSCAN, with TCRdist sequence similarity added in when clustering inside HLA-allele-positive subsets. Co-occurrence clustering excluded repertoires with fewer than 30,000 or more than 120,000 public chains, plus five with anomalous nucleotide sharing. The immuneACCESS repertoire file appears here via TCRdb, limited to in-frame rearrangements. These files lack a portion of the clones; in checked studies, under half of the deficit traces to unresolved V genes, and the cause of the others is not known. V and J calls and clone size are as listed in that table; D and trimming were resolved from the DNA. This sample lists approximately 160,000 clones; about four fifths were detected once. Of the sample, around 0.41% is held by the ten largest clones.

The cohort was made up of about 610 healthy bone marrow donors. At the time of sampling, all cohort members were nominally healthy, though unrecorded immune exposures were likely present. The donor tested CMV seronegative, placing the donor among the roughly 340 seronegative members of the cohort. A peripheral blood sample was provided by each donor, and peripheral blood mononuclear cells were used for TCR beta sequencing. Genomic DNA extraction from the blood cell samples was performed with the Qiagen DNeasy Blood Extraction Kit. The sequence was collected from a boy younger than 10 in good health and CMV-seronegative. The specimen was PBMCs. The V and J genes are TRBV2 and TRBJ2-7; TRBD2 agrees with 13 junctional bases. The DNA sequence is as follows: TGTGCCAGCACCCGGACTAGCGGGAGATCCGACGAGCAGTACTTC. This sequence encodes CASTRTSGRSDEQYF.